The 28 T cell receptor beta chains in this list originate from one sample, sequenced in a study of a mutant IDH1 vaccine in newly diagnosed glioma. Time point defined: baseline, week 1 (first vaccination visit). The treatment was: pre-vaccination baseline after standard-of-care therapy. The repertoire was sequenced with immunoSEQ multiplex PCR; TCRdb's copy has only in-frame clones and lacks some. Of about 54,000 clones listed, approximately 78% are singletons. This specimen consisted of PBMCs, obtained from a glioma patient treated with radiotherapy, temozolomide or both. These TCRs come from a man younger than 30 with glioma.

The chain couples TRBV5-4 to TRBJ1-1; D is undetermined. Trimming left V 0 bases short and J 1 base short, with 10 bases between. The V gene's germline CDR1 is SGHNT and CDR2 YYREEE (reference sequence). This CDR3 comprises 15 residues. CDR3: CASSLAAGTNTEAFF. CDR3 sequence (DNA): TGTGCCAGCAGCTTGGCGGCAGGAACGAACACTGAAGCTTTCTTT.

V gene TRBV20-1 combines with J gene TRBJ2-1; D uncertain. The CDR3 is 10 amino acids. V lost 4 bases and J lost 5, with 3 bases in between. The germline gives CDR1 DFQATT, CDR2 SNEGSKA (reference sequence). CDR3 in DNA: TGCAGTGCTACTGACAATGAGCAGTTCTTC. Translating it yields CSATDNEQFF.

The table lists this clone with a count of one. The V call is TRBV7-9, the J call TRBJ1-1; the D gene is possibly TRBD1 (6 bases). This CDR3 is built from 12 residues. Trimming pared 5 bases from V and 7 bases from J, leaving 11 bases between. Germline CDR1 and CDR2: SEHNR and FQNEAQ (reference sequence). CDR3 amino acids: CASSLRQDEAFF. The CDR3 DNA reads TGTGCCAGCAGCCTTAGACAGGATGAAGCTTTCTTT.

This clone came up once. The chain links TRBV29-1 to TRBJ2-7, with TRBD1 as a possible D gene (8 bases). This CDR3 comprises 18 residues. V was clipped by 6 bases and J by 6 bases, with 33 bases between them. CDR1 is SQVTM, CDR2 ANQGSEA, per germline. CDR3 nucleotide sequence: TGCAGCGTGTGGAGATTAGGACAGGGAGGGTCAAGGAAATGCGAGCAGTACTTC. Translation gives CSVWRLGQGGSRKCEQYF.

The rearrangement uses TRBV5-1 and TRBJ1-2; D not certain. From germline, CDR1 is SGHRS and CDR2 YFSETQ. Trimming removed 4 bases from V and 0 bases from J, with 4 bases in between. The CDR3 has 12 amino acids. This chain's CDR3 is CASSAANYGYTF. DNA of the CDR3: TGCGCCAGCAGCGCCGCTAACTATGGCTACACCTTC.

The V and J genes are TRBV4-3 and TRBJ1-2; D gene ambiguous. The CDR3 contains 14 residues. Germline values: CDR1 LGHNA, CDR2 YSLEER. V shed 0 bases and J shed 8 bases, with 13 bases lying between them. CDR3 bases: TGCGCCAGCAGCCAAGATCCGGGAATGGGCGGCTACACCTTC. Protein sequence: CASSQDPGMGGYTF.

A single count supports this clone. This rearrangement joins TRBV5-1 to TRBJ2-3; TRBD2 agrees at 10 bases. V lost 4 bases and J lost 2; bases outside the gene matches: 16. CDR1 and CDR2 (germline): SGHRS, YFSETQ. This CDR3 region has 19 residues. CDR3 protein: CASSPALRTSGSATDTQYF. The CDR3, as DNA: TGCGCCAGCAGCCCAGCCCTCAGGACTAGCGGTTCTGCCACAGATACGCAGTATTTT.

The chain joins TRBV29-1 to TRBJ2-6, with D uncertain. This CDR3 comprises 14 residues. V lost 4 bases and J 0 bases, leaving 7 bases between the germline ends. The V gene's germline CDR1 is SQVTM and CDR2 ANQGSEA. The CDR3 DNA reads as TGCAGCGTTGCCGGAAGCTCTGGGGCCAACGTCCTGACTTTC. Residues: CSVAGSSGANVLTF.

The rearrangement links TRBV27 to TRBJ2-1; TRBD2 aligns across 9 bases. CDR1 MNHEY and CDR2 SMNVEV come from the germline V gene (reference sequence). The CDR3 contains 15 residues. V trimming: 6 bases; J trimming: 7 bases; junction bases outside the gene matches: 10. The DNA for the CDR3 is TGTGCCAGCAGGACCGGACTAGCGTTTTGGAATGAGCAGTTCTTC. It encodes CASRTGLAFWNEQFF.

The chain links TRBV28 to TRBJ2-7, with a possible D match to TRBD1 (6 bases). The CDR3 has 14 residues. Germline V lookup: CDR1 MDHEN, CDR2 SYDVKM. V gave up 6 bases and J gave up 3 bases, with 15 bases separating them. CDR3 sequence reads: CASSLMGQIYEQYF. The CDR3 nucleotides read TGTGCCAGCAGCCTCATGGGACAAATCTACGAGCAGTACTTC.

The chain couples TRBV4-1 to TRBJ1-6; no reliable D call. V gave up 3 bases and J gave up 7 bases, with 10 bases separating them. CDR1 MGHRA and CDR2 YSYEKL come from the germline V gene. The CDR3 is made up of 14 amino acids. The CDR3 loop reads CASSHQTGNSPLHF. CDR3 nucleotides: TGCGCCAGCAGCCACCAAACCGGGAATTCACCCCTCCACTTT.

J is TRBJ2-7 and V is TRBV27, with TRBD1 as a possible D gene (6 bases). Trimming took 2 bases from V and 12 from J, leaving 23 bases between them. CDR1 is MNHEY, CDR2 SMNVEV, per germline (reference sequence). The CDR3 loop spans 15 amino acids. The CDR3 nucleotides are TGTGCCAGCAGTTTACCAAGTTTTACAGGGCCCCCCTTGTACTTC. Translation gives CASSLPSFTGPPLYF.

The chain has TRBV5-1 and TRBJ1-2; TRBD1 matches at 10 bases. The germline V gene encodes CDR1 SGHRS and CDR2 YFSETQ. Trimming at V came to 0 bases and at J to 6 bases, leaving 8 bases not matched to a gene. The CDR3 loop spans 16 amino acids. DNA for the CDR3: TGCGCCAGCAGCTTGGCCCCCGGGACAGGGGACCATGGCTACACCTTC. Translated: CASSLAPGTGDHGYTF.

V and J are TRBV28 and TRBJ1-2, with D perhaps TRBD1 (6 bases). Trimming took off 4 bases at V and 7 bases at J, with 13 bases between the two ends. The CDR3 covers 13 residues. Germline V gene data show CDR1 as MDHEN and CDR2 as SYDVKM. The CDR3 loop is CASSSDRPRGYTF. In nucleotides, the CDR3 is TGTGCCAGCAGTTCGGACAGACCTCGTGGCTACACCTTC.

V gene TRBV15 combines with J gene TRBJ2-7; D not resolved. V gave up 4 bases and J gave up 3 bases, with 13 bases separating them. The V gene's germline CDR1 is LNHNV and CDR2 YYDKDF (reference sequence). The CDR3 spans 14 residues. The CDR3, as DNA: TGTGCCACCAGCAAAAGGACGGTTCTCTACGAGCAGTACTTC. This gives the protein CATSKRTVLYEQYF.

The V call is TRBV18, the J call TRBJ1-2, with TRBD1 as a possible D gene (5 bases). The CDR3 covers 15 residues. Germline lookup yields CDR1 KGHSH and CDR2 LQKENI. V was cut by 0 bases and J by 6 bases, with 14 bases left in between. CDR3 residues: CASSPPSPRQNGYTF. CDR3 DNA: TGTGCCAGCTCACCACCGTCCCCTCGACAGAATGGCTACACCTTC.

In this sample, this clone turned up once. The J gene is TRBJ1-2, the V gene TRBV30, with D tentatively TRBD1 (5 bases). V lost 0 bases and J 8 bases, leaving 19 bases between the germline ends. This CDR3 is built from 15 residues. Germline CDR1 is GTSNPN and CDR2 is SVGIG (reference sequence). CDR3 sequence (DNA): TGTGCCTGGAGTGTACCCACGGGACTCCCCTCGGGCTACACCTTC. Translated, it gives CAWSVPTGLPSGYTF.

J is TRBJ1-4 and V is TRBV29-1; 8 positions agree with TRBD1. Germline trimming cut 6 bases from V and 5 bases from J; bases unmatched to any gene: 5. Germline V CDR1 and CDR2: SQVTM, ANQGSEA. The length of the CDR3 is 13 residues. CDR3 bases: TGCAGCGTGAAACAGGGGGGGAATGAAAAACTGTTTTTT. Amino acids: CSVKQGGNEKLFF.

V is TRBV6-5 and J is TRBJ1-2, with D possibly TRBD1 on 5 matching bases. The V gene lost 0 bases and the J gene lost 8 bases, with 16 bases spanning the gap. The CDR3 is made up of 15 amino acids. CDR1 is MNHEY and CDR2 is SVGAGI in the germline V gene. CDR3 bases: TGTGCCAGCAGTTACTCGTTCTCAGGGTTCGAGGGCTACACCTTC. Amino acids: CASSYSFSGFEGYTF.

As for this clone: At one boundary the junction diverges from the germline segment, which might be a read error. The genes are TRBV4-2 and TRBJ1-1; D is uncertain. CDR1 is LGHNA and CDR2 is YNFKEQ in the germline V gene. CDR3 length equals 12 residues. CDR3 in DNA: TGTGCCAGCAGCGTGATGAACAGTGAAGCTTTCTTT. Translating gives CASSVMNSEAFF.

This chain uses TRBV30 with TRBJ2-7, with D possibly TRBD1 on 6 matching bases. Germline values: CDR1 GTSNPN, CDR2 SVGIG (reference sequence). With 5 bases removed from V and 0 bases from J, the gap between germline ends came to 11 bases. CDR3 length: 13 amino acids. CDR3 DNA: TGTGCCTGGGGGGGCGTGAGCTCCTACGAGCAGTACTTC. This encodes CAWGGVSSYEQYF.

This chain uses TRBV23-1 with TRBJ1-1; D may be TRBD1 (6 bases). TRBV23-1 is designated an ORF whose function remains uncertain. V was cut by 7 bases and J by 3 bases, with 15 bases left in between. The CDR3 runs to 14 residues. The DNA of the CDR3 is TGCGCCAGCACAGGGGAAAAGGAACACACTGAAGCTTTCTTT. Translating gives CASTGEKEHTEAFF.

V and J are TRBV2 and TRBJ1-1; D uncertain. Germline CDR1 is SNHLY and CDR2 is FYNNEI. V shed 7 bases and J shed 4 bases, with 13 bases lying between them. This CDR3 is 13 amino acids long. CDR3 nucleotide sequence: TGTGCCAGCAAACGAGGGAAGAGCACTGAAGCTTTCTTT. Protein sequence: CASKRGKSTEAFF.

This clone was seen only a few times. The V and J genes are TRBV12-5 and TRBJ1-1; no firm D call. The CDR3 sequence is 12 residues long. Germline CDR1 is LGHNT and CDR2 is FRNRAP. V lost 5 bases and J lost 10, with 14 bases in between. CDR3 nucleotides: TGTGCTAGTGGTCCCCCCAAGGGTGGAGCTTTCTTT. This translates into CASGPPKGGAFF.

The V call is TRBV25-1, the J call TRBJ2-1; 7 nucleotides match TRBD1. This CDR3 is built from 14 residues. Germline V gene data show CDR1 as MGHDK and CDR2 as SYGVNS. Trimming at V came to 2 bases and at J to 9 bases, leaving 7 bases not matched to a gene. CDR3 sequence (DNA): TGTGCCAGCAGTGAAAAGAGACAGGGACCTGAGCAGTTCTTC. This translates into CASSEKRQGPEQFF.

The chain is built from TRBV7-2 and TRBJ2-3; a weak D match, TRBD2 (6 bases). Trimming stripped 5 bases from V and 4 bases from J, with 10 bases between. CDR3 length equals 13 residues. The germline CDR1 and CDR2 sequences are SGHTA and FQGNSA. The CDR3 DNA is TGTGCCAGCAGCGTCCCGGGGGCAGATACGCAGTATTTT. Translation: CASSVPGADTQYF. The variable domain in full, completed from reference TRBV7-2 and TRBJ2-3, reads GAGVSQSPSNKVTEKGKDVELRCDPISGHTALYWYRQSLGQGLEFLIYFQGNSAPDKSGLPSDRFSAERTGGSVSTLTIQRTQQEDSAVYLCASSVPGADTQYFGPGTRLTVL.

As to this clone: One end of the junction is discordant with germline, which a read error may explain. The rearrangement uses TRBV7-9 and TRBJ2-2; 7 nucleotides line up with TRBD2. The germline V gene encodes CDR1 SEHNR and CDR2 FQNEAQ (reference sequence). This CDR3 spans 16 amino acids. The CDR3 is CASSVAGTTATGELFF. The CDR3 DNA follows: TGTGCCAGCAGCGTAGCCGGGACTACGGCCACCGGGGAGCTGTTTTTT.

The J gene is TRBJ1-2, the V gene TRBV19; D might be TRBD1 (5 bases). The ends were cut back, 7 bases at V and 4 bases at J, with 16 bases in the middle. Germline values: CDR1 LNHDA, CDR2 SQIVND (reference sequence). This CDR3 comprises 14 residues. The CDR3 region is CASTPEWGGYGYTF. Here the CDR3 DNA reads TGTGCCAGTACCCCGGAGTGGGGGGGCTATGGCTACACCTTC.